One sample yielded the 5 T cell receptor beta chains listed below, sequenced in a study of shared T cell receptors in the human thymus. Using immunoSEQ multiplex PCR, the repertoire was profiled, and TCRdb retains in-frame clones only, with some absent. The data hold 630,000 or so clones, with more than 75% observed a single time. This same sample was also part of a study on human thymus T cells.

Specimen: thymocytes. The receptor source for this set is a boy under two years old with a congenital heart defect.

The chain carries TRBV18 and TRBJ1-4, with D uncertain. Between the trimmed V and J ends, which lost 0 bases and 6 bases, there was a span of 14 bases. Germline CDR1 KGHSH, CDR2 LQKENI. The CDR3 is made up of 16 amino acids. CDR3: CASSPPPGKIYEKLFF. CDR3 DNA sequence: TGTGCCAGCTCACCACCGCCCGGGAAGATTTATGAAAAACTGTTTTTT. Full variable domain (outside the CDR3, taken from reference TRBV18 and TRBJ1-4): NAGVMQNPRHLVRRRGQEARLRCSPMKGHSHVYWYRQLPEEGLKFMVYLQKENIIDESGMPKERFSAEFPKEGPSILRIQQVVRGDSAAYFCASSPPPGKIYEKLFFGSGTQLSVL.

The J gene is TRBJ2-1, the V gene TRBV5-1, with D uncertain. CDR1 and CDR2 from the germline V gene are SGHRS and YFSETQ. CDR3 length: 14 residues. V was clipped by 1 base and J by 5 bases, with 10 bases between them. The CDR3 DNA follows: TGCGCCAGCAGCTTGATCGGTACCCACAATGAGCAGTTCTTC. It yields the protein CASSLIGTHNEQFF. The whole variable domain, remainder taken from reference TRBV5-1 and TRBJ2-1, is KAGVTQTPRYLIKTRGQQVTLSCSPISGHRSVSWYQQTPGQGLQFLFEYFSETQRNKGNFPGRFSGRQFSNSRSEMNVSTLELGDSALYLCASSLIGTHNEQFFGPGTRLTVL.

V gene TRBV4-3 combines with J gene TRBJ2-7; 7 bases line up with TRBD2. The CDR3 is made up of 20 amino acids. In germline, CDR1 is LGHNA, CDR2 YSLEER. The V gene end was trimmed by 0 bases and the J gene end by 7 bases; junction bases not matched to a gene: 24. The CDR3 is CASSQDPSPSGRERFGEQYF. In nucleotides, the CDR3 is TGCGCCAGCAGCCAAGATCCCTCCCCTAGTGGGCGGGAGAGGTTTGGAGAGCAGTACTTC.

The V and J genes are TRBV20-1 and TRBJ1-5; no clear D. The CDR3 length is 11 residues. The germline V and J ends were trimmed by 5 bases and 7 bases, with 9 bases remaining between them. CDR1 and CDR2 (germline): DFQATT, SNEGSKA (reference sequence). The CDR3 DNA follows: TGCAGTGCTCTACCCCCGCAGCCCCAGCATTTT. Encoded protein: CSALPPQPQHF.

The rearrangement uses TRBV14 and TRBJ1-3; TRBD1 might be the D (6 bases). V lost 2 bases to trimming and J lost 4 bases, with 12 bases between them. This CDR3 contains 15 residues. Germline V gives CDR1 SGHDN, CDR2 FVKESK. CDR3 loop: CASSQQTTGGNTIYF. Written as DNA, the CDR3 is TGTGCCAGCAGCCAACAAACTACAGGGGGAAACACCATATATTTT. Combining the CDR3 with reference TRBV14 and TRBJ1-3 gives the whole variable domain EAGVTQFPSHSVIEKGQTVTLRCDPISGHDNLYWYRRVMGKEIKFLLHFVKESKQDESGMPNNRFLAERTGGTYSTLKVQPAELEDSGVYFCASSQQTTGGNTIYFGEGSWLTVV.